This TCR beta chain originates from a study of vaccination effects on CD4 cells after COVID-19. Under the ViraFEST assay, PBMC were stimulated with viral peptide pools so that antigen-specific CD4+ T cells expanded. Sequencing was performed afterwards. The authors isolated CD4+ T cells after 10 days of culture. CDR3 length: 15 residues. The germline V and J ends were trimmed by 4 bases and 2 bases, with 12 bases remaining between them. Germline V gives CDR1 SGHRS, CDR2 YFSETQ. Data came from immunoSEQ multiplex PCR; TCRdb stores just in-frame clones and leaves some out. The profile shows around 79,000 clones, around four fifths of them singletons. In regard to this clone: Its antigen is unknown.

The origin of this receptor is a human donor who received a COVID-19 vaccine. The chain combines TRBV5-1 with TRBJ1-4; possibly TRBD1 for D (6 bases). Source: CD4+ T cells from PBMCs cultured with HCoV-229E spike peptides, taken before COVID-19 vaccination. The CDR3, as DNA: TGCGCCAGCAGCACCGGACAGAGCACTAATGAAAAACTGTTTTTT. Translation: CASSTGQSTNEKLFF.